The next 20 T cell receptor beta chains were all read from a single sample in a study of T cells in Graves' hyperthyroidism and ophthalmopathy. TCR beta CDR3 region amplification was performed from RNA transcripts. First-round RT-PCR targeting the TCR CDR3 was performed with the HTBI primer set. Using its own MiXCR run on the multiplex PCR reads, TCRdb lists one record per CDR3 protein. This repertoire shows 600,000 to 700,000 distinct CDR3 sequences, 14% to 15% found once; its top ten account for approximately 4.2%. Sequenced material: blood. Receptors originate from a woman in her thirties or forties with Graves' ophthalmopathy.

The table lists this clonotype with many counts. This chain links TRBV27 with TRBJ1-1; D is unclear. Trimming left V 2 bases short and J 1 base short, with 8 bases between. CDR3 length equals 14 residues. Per the germline V gene, CDR1 is MNHEY and CDR2 is SMNVEV (reference sequence). The CDR3, as DNA: TGTGCCAGCAGTTTAGACCTGACGAACACTGAAGCTTTCTTT. Encoded protein: CASSLDLTNTEAFF.

This clonotype appeared a few times. The junction departs from germline at one end; a sequencing error may be responsible. The chain has TRBV30 and TRBJ2-5; perhaps D is TRBD1 or TRBD2 (5 bases each). The germline CDR1 and CDR2 sequences are GTSNPN and SVGIG (reference sequence). This CDR3 contains 13 residues. The CDR3, as DNA: TGTACCTGGGGCCGAGGGGCCCAAGAGACCCAGTACTTC. Translation: CTWGRGAQETQYF.

Only one count was recorded for this clonotype. The conserved final phenylalanine or tryptophan is absent from the CDR3, which likely points to a read error. The chain links TRBV19 to TRBJ1-1, with a weak D call TRBD1 (6 bases). Trimming removed 6 bases from V and 8 bases from J, with 13 bases in between. Germline CDR1 LNHDA, CDR2 SQIVND (reference sequence). This CDR3 has 12 amino acids. CDR3 bases: TGTGCCAGTAGAAATACAGGGTTAGAAGCTTTCTCT. It encodes CASRNTGLEAFS.

The chain is built from TRBV27 and TRBJ1-2; D not resolved. Per the germline V gene, CDR1 is MNHEY and CDR2 is SMNVEV (reference sequence). The CDR3 has 14 residues. Trimming shortened V by 3 bases and J by 6 bases, and 14 bases separated the two germline ends. CDR3 residues: CASSFTGLFDGYTF. CDR3 DNA sequence: TGTGCCAGCAGTTTCACCGGACTGTTTGATGGCTACACCTTC.

This clonotype was counted many times. The chain recombines TRBV29-1 with TRBJ2-4; D remains unclear. The CDR3 spans 13 residues. Germline V gene data show CDR1 as SQVTM and CDR2 as ANQGSEA. Trimming pared 5 bases from V and 0 bases from J, leaving 8 bases between. CDR3 nucleotides: TGCAGCGTTTGTGATTTAGCCAAAAACATTCAGTACTTC. Translation gives CSVCDLAKNIQYF.

This clonotype was counted a few times. The chain combines TRBV7-9 with TRBJ2-7; D might be TRBD1 or TRBD2, each matching 5 bases. In germline, CDR1 is SEHNR, CDR2 FQNEAQ (reference sequence). V dropped 3 bases and J dropped 0 bases, with 15 bases sitting between them. The CDR3 contains 16 residues. The CDR3 DNA reads as TGTGCCAGCAGCTTGGAGGCCCAGGGAGACTCCTACGAGCAGTACTTC. Protein: CASSLEAQGDSYEQYF.

This chain uses TRBV30 with TRBJ1-1; no firm D call. Trimming removed 2 bases from V and 0 bases from J, with 7 bases in between. The CDR3 extends over 13 amino acids. Germline V gene data show CDR1 as GTSNPN and CDR2 as SVGIG (reference sequence). CDR3 DNA sequence: TGTGCCTGGAGTAACGGTATGAACACTGAAGCTTTCTTT. This sequence encodes CAWSNGMNTEAFF.

A remark on this clonotype: This may be a read error, as it is one base from a much larger clone. The gene calls are TRBV28 and TRBJ2-2, with D perhaps matching TRBD1 or TRBD2 (5 bases each). The length of the CDR3 is 14 residues. Germline V lookup: CDR1 MDHEN, CDR2 SYDVKM. CDR3 sequence: CASSIRGLTWELFF. CDR3 bases: TGTGCCAGCAGCATCCGGGGCCTCACCTGGGAGCTGTTTTTT. Full variable domain (remainder filled in from reference TRBV28 and TRBJ2-2): DVKVTQSSRYLVKRTGEKVFLECVQDMDHENMFWYRQDPGLGLRLIYFSYDVKMKEKGDIPEGYSVSREKKERFSLILESASTNQTSMYLCASSIRGLTWELFFGEGSRLTVL.

This clonotype was seen repeatedly, ten times or more. The gene calls are TRBV6-5 and TRBJ2-7, with 9 nucleotides matching TRBD2. V was pared by 0 bases and J by 5 bases, with 8 bases of the junction left unmatched. Germline assignment: CDR1 MNHEY and CDR2 SVGAGI. CDR3 length: 16 residues. The CDR3 DNA reads TGTGCCAGCAGTTACTCGTTTGGGACTAGCTTCCACGAGCAGTACTTC. Translation gives CASSYSFGTSFHEQYF.

This clonotype was seen more than once but under ten times. The chain links TRBV4-2 to TRBJ2-7; 10 nucleotides match TRBD2. There are 16 residues in the CDR3. With V trimmed by 4 bases and J by 0 bases, 6 bases remained unmatched. Germline CDR1 reads LGHNA; CDR2 reads YNFKEQ. CDR3 in DNA: TGTGCCAGCAGCCTCGGGACTAGCGCCTCCTCCTACGAGCAGTACTTC. Translation gives CASSLGTSASSYEQYF.

The rearrangement links TRBV9 to TRBJ2-2; D uncertain. The CDR3 is 13 residues long. Germline loops: CDR1 SGDLS, CDR2 YYNGEE. V was clipped by 4 bases and J by 4 bases, with 8 bases between them. For the CDR3, the DNA is TGTGCCAGCAGCACCCCCTCCACCGGGGAGCTGTTTTTT. The encoded protein is CASSTPSTGELFF.

This chain joins TRBV4-3 and TRBJ1-5; D might be TRBD1 (5 bases). V lost 1 base and J lost 1, with 14 bases in between. CDR1 is LGHNA, CDR2 YSLEER, per germline. The CDR3 consists of 17 residues. The CDR3, as DNA: TGCGCCAGCAGCCAAGCCCGACAGAGCTCGAGCAATCAGCCCCAGCATTTT. Residues: CASSQARQSSSNQPQHF.

The chain recombines TRBV20-1 with TRBJ2-4, with unresolved D. The CDR3 runs to 17 residues. The germline CDR1 and CDR2 sequences are DFQATT and SNEGSKA (reference sequence). V lost 0 bases and J 0 bases, leaving 15 bases between the germline ends. The CDR3 loop is CSARDRPIDGAKNIQYF. The CDR3 nucleotides are TGCAGTGCTAGAGATCGACCGATAGACGGAGCCAAAAACATTCAGTACTTC.

V is TRBV29-1 and J is TRBJ2-7, with D perhaps assigned TRBD1 or TRBD2 (5 bases each). CDR1 is SQVTM, CDR2 ANQGSEA, per germline. The length of the CDR3 is 10 residues. V dropped 6 bases and J dropped 6 bases, with 9 bases sitting between them. The CDR3 sequence: CSVGTAEQYF. The CDR3 region has the DNA TGCAGCGTGGGGACGGCCGAGCAGTACTTC.

V and J are TRBV20-1 and TRBJ2-7; tentative D call: TRBD2 (5 bases). V was shortened by 3 bases and J by 1 base, with 10 bases between the two germline ends. The CDR3 length is 13 residues. Per the germline V gene, CDR1 is DFQATT and CDR2 is SNEGSKA (reference sequence). CDR3 DNA: TGCAGTGCTAGGAGACTACCTTCCTACGAGCAGTACTTC. Amino acid sequence: CSARRLPSYEQYF.

This clonotype was counted many times. The chain combines TRBV11-2 with TRBJ2-2, with 10 bases matching TRBD2. Germline V gives CDR1 SGHAT, CDR2 FQNNGV. Trimming at V came to 10 bases and at J to 1 base, leaving 9 bases not matched to a gene. This CDR3 has 16 amino acids. The CDR3 spells CAKGTSGKGNTGELFF. The CDR3 DNA reads TGTGCCAAAGGAACTAGCGGGAAGGGGAACACCGGGGAGCTGTTTTTT.

The rearrangement links TRBV4-3 to TRBJ2-2; D is ambiguous. Germline assignment: CDR1 LGHNA and CDR2 YSLEER. This CDR3 is 15 amino acids long. With 0 bases removed from V and 4 bases from J, the gap between germline ends came to 9 bases. CDR3 amino acids: CASSQDSQSTGELFF. The CDR3 nucleotides are TGCGCCAGCAGCCAAGATAGCCAGTCCACCGGGGAGCTGTTTTTT.

Ten or more counts support this clonotype. The chain recombines TRBV6-1 with TRBJ1-1; D gene unclear. The CDR3 totals 14 residues. V was clipped by 3 bases and J by 11 bases, with 19 bases between them. CDR1 and CDR2 (germline): MNHNS, SASEGT. The CDR3 loop is CASSEQALGSRAFF. DNA of the CDR3: TGTGCCAGCAGTGAGCAGGCTTTAGGCTCTAGGGCTTTCTTT.

This clonotype was recorded at least ten times. The CDR3 region has the DNA TGTGCCAGCAGGCCCCAGGGCTCCACCGGGGAGCTGTTTTTT. Translation gives CASRPQGSTGELFF. This chain uses TRBV12-3 or TRBV12-4 with TRBJ2-2; perhaps TRBD1 as D (5 bases). V was trimmed by 6 bases and J by 4 bases, leaving 12 bases between them. This CDR3 contains 14 residues.

This clonotype was found many times. This chain links TRBV27 with TRBJ1-1, with D possibly being TRBD1 (5 bases). Germline V gene sequence: CDR1 MNHEY, CDR2 SMNVEV (reference sequence). V dropped 6 bases and J dropped 1 base, with 12 bases sitting between them. The CDR3 runs 14 residues. CDR3 coding DNA: TGTGCCAGCAGCCTGACAGTGACGAACACTGAAGCTTTCTTT. Encoded protein: CASSLTVTNTEAFF.